A selection of T cell receptor beta chains follows, all from one sample in a study of identifying expanded T cells in peripheral blood. The table came from immunoSEQ multiplex PCR; TCRdb's copy has only in-frame clones and leaves some out. The sample includes under 95,000 clones, roughly 90% of them seen just once. Specimen: blood. These receptors all come from a person aged 18 to 75 in good health. CDR3s include the opening cysteine and the closing phenylalanine or tryptophan. A D gene is named only where the DNA matches it firmly. Where a row states a size, it is once, few, many or the class of an expanded clone; other rows omit it.

j_call,cdr3_length,v_call,clone_size,d_call,cdr3_nt,cdr3_aa
TRBJ1-2,12,TRBV11-2,.,.,TGTGCCAGCAGCCCCTCAAACTATGGCTACACCTTC,CASSPSNYGYTF
TRBJ2-5,12,TRBV5-1,.,.,TGCGCCAGCAGCCCAAACCTGGAGGCCCAGTACTTC,CASSPNLEAQYF
TRBJ2-1,13,TRBV27,.,TRBD2,TGTGCCAGCAGACCCGCGGGAGGGGGCAAACAGTTCTTC,CASRPAGGGKQFF
TRBJ2-5,13,TRBV30,.,.,TGTGCCGGGGAAGCTTCCTCCGGGGAGACCCAGTACTTC,CAGEASSGETQYF
TRBJ2-1,11,TRBV29-1,.,TRBD1,TGCAGCGTTTGGGACAGGGAAGGGCAGTTCTTC,CSVWDREGQFF
TRBJ2-1,17,TRBV7-3,.,TRBD2,TGTGCCAGCAGCTTAGGACGCATAGCGGGAGGGTACAATGAGCAGTTCTTC,CASSLGRIAGGYNEQFF
TRBJ2-7,15,TRBV6-6,.,TRBD1,TGTGCCAGCAGTCTCTTCGGGACAGGCCCCTACGAGCAGTACTTC,CASSLFGTGPYEQYF
TRBJ2-1,11,TRBV9,.,.,TGTGCCAGCGGGTGGGACTGGGAGCAGTTCTTC,CASGWDWEQFF
TRBJ2-7,13,TRBV6-5,.,TRBD2,TGTGCCAGCAAGCTAGCGGGAGCCTACGAGCAGTACTTC,CASKLAGAYEQYF
TRBJ2-4,13,TRBV5-1,.,.,TGCGCCAGCAGCTTTAATGGGGAAAACATTCAGTACTTC,CASSFNGENIQYF
TRBJ1-1,16,TRBV27,.,.,TGTGCCAGCAGTTTAGCCCTTTACAGGGCCCACACTGAAGCTTTCTTT,CASSLALYRAHTEAFF
TRBJ1-3,17,TRBV19,.,TRBD1,TGTGCCAGTAGTATACAGACAGGGTCCTTCTCTGGAAACACCATATATTTT,CASSIQTGSFSGNTIYF
TRBJ2-6,17,TRBV9,.,.,TGTGCCAGCAGCGTAGGGGCAGGGGAGTCTGGGGCCAACGTCCTGACTTTC,CASSVGAGESGANVLTF
TRBJ2-7,14,TRBV6-5,once,TRBD2,TGTGCCAGCAGTACTAGCGGGAGTCAGAACGAGCAGTACTTC,CASSTSGSQNEQYF
TRBJ1-1,15,TRBV6-5,.,.,TGTGCCAGCAGTTACTCGATCGGCAGGGGCACTGAAGCTTTCTTT,CASSYSIGRGTEAFF
TRBJ1-5,18,TRBV15,.,.,TGTGCCACCAGCAGAGAGGAAGGCAGGCGATTTAGCAATCAGCCCCAGCATTTT,CATSREEGRRFSNQPQHF
TRBJ1-3,14,TRBV4-1,.,.,TGCGCCAGCGGGGAGGGGATCTCTGGAAACACCATATATTTT,CASGEGISGNTIYF
TRBJ2-5,14,TRBV5-4,once,.,TGTGCCAGCAGCTTGGTTGGCACTCAAGAGACCCAGTACTTC,CASSLVGTQETQYF
TRBJ2-7,12,TRBV5-1,.,.,TGCGCCAGCAGCTTGTATTCCTACGAGCAGTACTTC,CASSLYSYEQYF
TRBJ1-2,16,TRBV13,.,TRBD1,TGTGCCAGCAGCTTAGACAGGGGATCGGCTAACTATGGCTACACCTTC,CASSLDRGSANYGYTF
TRBJ1-2,14,TRBV18,.,TRBD1,TGTGCCAGCTCACCTTCCGGGACAGGGGCTGGCTACACCTTC,CASSPSGTGAGYTF
TRBJ2-3,18,TRBV30,.,.,TGTGCCTGGAGTGTGAGGGGAAGGGCTTCAAAACGCACAGATACGCAGTATTTT,CAWSVRGRASKRTDTQYF
TRBJ2-7,13,TRBV28,.,TRBD1,TGTGCCAGCGAGACAGGGGGGGTAGGAGAGCAGTACTTC,CASETGGVGEQYF
TRBJ1-2,12,TRBV5-1,.,.,TGCGCCAGCAGCTTGGAAGGGCATGGCTACACCTTC,CASSLEGHGYTF
TRBJ2-1,15,TRBV15,.,.,TGTGCCACCAGCAGAGGACCGGGAGTGAGAGTTGAGCAGTTCTTC,CATSRGPGVRVEQFF
TRBJ1-4,14,TRBV2,.,TRBD1,TGTGCCAGCAACCCGGGACAGACCATTGAAAAACTGTTTTTT,CASNPGQTIEKLFF
TRBJ2-3,14,TRBV2,.,.,TGTGCCAGCAGTGAGTGGTGGAACACAGATACGCAGTATTTT,CASSEWWNTDTQYF
TRBJ1-1,15,TRBV11-2,.,.,TGTGCCAGCAGCTTGGGAGGGCCAGGGCCCACTGAAGCTTTCTTT,CASSLGGPGPTEAFF
TRBJ2-5,18,TRBV15,.,TRBD2,TGTGCCACCAGCAGAACTCATTTGACTAGCGGGAGGGTTAGGGCCCAGTACTTC,CATSRTHLTSGRVRAQYF
TRBJ1-2,16,TRBV7-2,.,TRBD1,TGTGCCAGCAGCTTAGATGTCGACAGGGACTCAAGTGGCTACACCTTC,CASSLDVDRDSSGYTF
TRBJ2-5,14,TRBV2,.,.,TGTGCCAGCAGTAAGGGACCCCAAGGGGAGACCCAGTACTTC,CASSKGPQGETQYF
TRBJ2-2,13,TRBV29-1,.,.,TGCAGCGTTGCCCGGGGTGACACCGGGGAGCTGTTTTTT,CSVARGDTGELFF
TRBJ2-7,12,TRBV29-1,.,.,TGCAGCGTTGGTGAGGGCCTCCACGAGCAGTACTTC,CSVGEGLHEQYF
TRBJ2-3,15,TRBV28,.,.,TGTGCCAGCAGTTCCCTCGAGGGCAACTGGAATACGCAGTATTTT,CASSSLEGNWNTQYF
TRBJ2-2,16,TRBV11-2,.,TRBD2,TGTGCCAGCAGCCAAAGGGAGCGGGGAATGGGAGGGGAGCTGTTTTTT,CASSQRERGMGGELFF
TRBJ2-1,14,TRBV5-6,.,TRBD2,TGTGCCAGCAGCCTCGGGACTAGCGCGAATGAGCAGTTCTTC,CASSLGTSANEQFF
TRBJ2-6,14,TRBV7-1,.,.,TGTGCCAGCAGTCTCAGCTCTGGGGCCAACGTCCTGACTTTC,CASSLSSGANVLTF
TRBJ2-5,14,TRBV27,.,TRBD2,TGTGCCAGCGGTAAGCGGGGATTACAAGAGACCCAGTACTTC,CASGKRGLQETQYF
TRBJ2-3,15,TRBV7-6,.,TRBD1,TGTGCCAGCAGCTTAGGGCGGGACAGGGGTGATACGCAGTATTTT,CASSLGRDRGDTQYF
TRBJ1-5,15,TRBV27,.,.,TGTGCCAGCAGCGCGGGGGGAAGGAGCAATCAGCCCCAGCATTTT,CASSAGGRSNQPQHF
TRBJ2-3,16,TRBV7-8,.,TRBD2,TGTGCCAGCAGCTTCGGGGGGGGCCGGAGGCAGGATACGCAGTATTTT,CASSFGGGRRQDTQYF
TRBJ2-5,15,TRBV7-9,.,TRBD2,TGTGCCAGCAGTTCGCTAGCGGGAGGTAGGGAGACCCAGTACTTC,CASSSLAGGRETQYF
TRBJ2-5,13,TRBV11-2,.,.,TGTGCCAGCAGCGGAGCCCTCCAAGAGACCCAGTACTTC,CASSGALQETQYF